The 29 T cell receptor beta chains below all came from one sample that was sequenced in a study of neurological immune-mediated disorders. Using its own MiXCR run on the 5' RACE reads, TCRdb lists one record per CDR3 protein. The table includes approximately 38,000 distinct CDR3 sequences, 2% to 2.5% detected once. Sequences were obtained from PBMCs. The receptors here all came from a man in his forties or fifties with multiple sclerosis.

This clonotype was seen repeatedly, ten times or more. The rearrangement joins TRBV5-1 to TRBJ1-2, with D maybe TRBD1 (5 bases). CDR3 size: 16 residues. Looked up from germline, CDR1 is SGHRS and CDR2 is YFSETQ. The V and J ends lost 1 base and 8 bases respectively, with 21 bases between them. The CDR3 DNA is TGCGCCAGCAGCTTGACTCCGAGAGGGGAGGGTTACGGCTACACCTTC. This encodes CASSLTPRGEGYGYTF.

This clonotype was detected many times. The J gene is TRBJ2-1, the V gene TRBV20-1; D gene unclear. V lost 1 base and J 0 bases, leaving 4 bases between the germline ends. CDR3 length equals 13 residues. Germline CDR1 reads DFQATT; CDR2 reads SNEGSKA (reference sequence). In nucleotides, the CDR3 is TGCAGTGCTAGAGGACACTCCTACAATGAGCAGTTCTTC. Its translation is CSARGHSYNEQFF.

This clonotype was recorded at least ten times. V usage is TRBV20-1 and J usage is TRBJ2-3; 10 bases are shared with TRBD2. V lost 6 bases to trimming and J lost 3 bases; unmatched junction nucleotides: 9. CDR3 length: 15 residues. Germline assignment: CDR1 DFQATT and CDR2 SNEGSKA (reference sequence). Here the CDR3 DNA reads TGCAGTGCGGAAAAAGCGGGGGGGCCGACAGATACGCAGTATTTT. It is translated as CSAEKAGGPTDTQYF.

This clonotype has at least ten counts. This sequence joins TRBV5-1 and TRBJ2-7; TRBD1 matches at 7 bases. This CDR3 has 16 amino acids. Trimming at V came to 0 bases and at J to 0 bases, leaving 6 bases not matched to a gene. Germline assignment: CDR1 SGHRS and CDR2 YFSETQ. The CDR3 DNA follows: TGCGCCAGCAGCTTGGGTCCCGGGACAGTCTCCTACGAGCAGTACTTC. It encodes CASSLGPGTVSYEQYF.

Ten or more counts support this clonotype. The J gene is TRBJ2-7, the V gene TRBV6-5; the match to TRBD2 covers 7 bases. Germline V CDR1 and CDR2: MNHEY, SVGAGI. Unmatched junction bases numbered 3, after V lost 0 bases and J lost 4 bases. The length of the CDR3 is 14 residues. The CDR3: CASSYSGGTYEQYF. In DNA, the CDR3 is TGTGCCAGCAGTTACTCCGGGGGGACTTACGAGCAGTACTTC.

Only a few counts were recorded for this clonotype. Mismatch with germline at one junction end may stem from a read error. The chain couples TRBV5-1 to TRBJ2-6; the D call may be TRBD1 or TRBD2 (5 bases each). The CDR3 consists of 19 residues. CDR1 and CDR2 from the germline V gene are SGHRS and YFSETQ. The CDR3 coding sequence is TGCGCCAGCAGCTTGGGTGTACGGGACGTAGACTCTGGGGCCAAAGTCCTGACTTTC. This encodes CASSLGVRDVDSGAKVLTF.

This clonotype was counted many times. The V gene is TRBV3-1, the J gene TRBJ2-5, with 7 bases matching TRBD2. Losses at the gene ends were 4 bases for V and 3 bases for J; bases not matched to a gene: 5. In germline, CDR1 is LGHDT, CDR2 YNNKEL (reference sequence). The CDR3 loop spans 14 amino acids. The DNA for the CDR3 is TGTGCCAGCAGCCCGAGCGGGATGGAAGAGACCCAGTACTTC. Encoded protein: CASSPSGMEETQYF.

This clonotype showed up many times. The rearrangement links TRBV4-2 to TRBJ2-1; TRBD2 matches at 9 bases. CDR1 is LGHNA, CDR2 YNFKEQ, per germline. The CDR3 totals 14 residues. The V gene end was trimmed by 4 bases and the J gene end by 7 bases; junction bases not matched to a gene: 5. CDR3 sequence: CASSPGTSSNEQFF. CDR3 sequence (DNA): TGTGCCAGCAGCCCGGGGACTAGCAGTAATGAGCAGTTCTTC.

About this clonotype: Sequence at one end of the junction differs from germline and may be a read error. The chain links TRBV2 to TRBJ1-3; no clear D. The CDR3 spans 13 residues. Germline CDR1 reads SNHLY; CDR2 reads FYNNEI. CDR3 in amino acids: CASSLITGKTIYF. The DNA for the CDR3 is TGTGCCAGCAGCCTGATAACTGGAAAAACCATATATTTT.

This clonotype was seen ten or more times. The chain carries TRBV7-8 and TRBJ2-3; D is possibly TRBD1 or TRBD2 (5 bases each). This CDR3 contains 13 residues. The ends were cut back, 1 base at V and 8 bases at J, with 10 bases in the middle. Germline loops: CDR1 SGHVS, CDR2 FQNEAQ. The CDR3 sequence: CASSLGGRSTQYF. The CDR3, as DNA: TGTGCCAGCAGCTTAGGGGGACGGAGTACGCAGTATTTT.

This clonotype appeared many times. The genes are TRBV12-3 or TRBV12-4 and TRBJ1-1; tentative D call: TRBD1 (5 bases). CDR3 length: 14 residues. V lost 5 bases, J lost 4 bases, and 14 bases lay in between. The CDR3 bases are TGTGCCAGCAGTGCGCTAGGGGCGGGCACTGAAGCTTTCTTT. It codes for CASSALGAGTEAFF.

This sequence joins TRBV18 and TRBJ2-3; the D is unclear. The CDR3 runs 13 residues. The germline V and J ends were trimmed by 4 bases and 6 bases, with 11 bases remaining between them. The germline CDR1 and CDR2 sequences are KGHSH and LQKENI. The CDR3 sequence is CASSQSWVDTQYF. CDR3 DNA sequence: TGTGCCAGCTCACAGTCGTGGGTGGATACGCAGTATTTT.

This clonotype was counted between two and nine times. J is TRBJ2-1 and V is TRBV20-1, with 7 bases fitting TRBD1. Germline trimming cut 6 bases from V and 6 bases from J; bases unmatched to any gene: 14. Germline loops: CDR1 DFQATT, CDR2 SNEGSKA (reference sequence). The CDR3 loop spans 15 amino acids. The CDR3 protein is CSARAMGQLTNEQFF. As DNA, the CDR3 is TGCAGTGCACGCGCCATGGGACAGCTAACCAATGAGCAGTTCTTC.

This clonotype was observed at least ten times. The rearrangement links TRBV7-3 to TRBJ2-1, with D possibly being TRBD1 or TRBD2 (5 bases each). V gave up 4 bases and J gave up 6 bases, with 16 bases separating them. Germline lookup yields CDR1 SGHTA and CDR2 FQGTGA. This CDR3 region has 15 residues. The CDR3 nucleotides are TGTGCCAGCAGCTCCTCAGGGAAGGGAGCCAATGAGCAGTTCTTC. Translated, it gives CASSSSGKGANEQFF.

Comments on this clonotype: Given a much more abundant clone one base away, this may be a read error. The CDR3 does not close with the conserved phenylalanine or tryptophan, likely indicating a read error. The chain carries TRBV5-6 and TRBJ1-2, with D possibly matching TRBD1 (6 bases). Germline CDR1 reads SGHDT; CDR2 reads YYEEEE. The CDR3 has 14 amino acids. Between the trimmed V and J ends, which lost 6 bases and 8 bases, there was a span of 20 bases. The CDR3 sequence is CASTRPRGGQGYTV. CDR3 DNA sequence: TGTGCCAGCACCCGACCCCGCGGGGGCCAAGGCTACACCGTC.

This clonotype has a count of ten or more. The genes are TRBV9 and TRBJ1-1; possible D gene TRBD1, 6 bases. The CDR3 has 16 residues. V was cut by 6 bases and J by 7 bases, with 25 bases left in between. From germline, CDR1 is SGDLS and CDR2 YYNGEE. CDR3 bases: TGTGCCAGCACCCCTTATGGGAGGGACAAAAAGATTGAAGCTTTCTTT. This sequence encodes CASTPYGRDKKIEAFF.

The table lists this clonotype with many counts. The chain employs TRBV7-8 and TRBJ2-7, with 9 positions matching TRBD2. CDR1 is SGHVS, CDR2 FQNEAQ, per germline. CDR3 size: 16 residues. V shed 2 bases and J 4 bases; nucleotides not matched to a gene: 9. The CDR3 DNA reads as TGTGCCAGCAGCTTATGGCTAGCGGGGATGATATACGAGCAGTACTTC. This codes for CASSLWLAGMIYEQYF.

This clonotype showed up many times. This chain links TRBV6-1 with TRBJ1-1; perhaps TRBD1 as D (5 bases). Deletions cut 6 bases from V and 4 bases from J, with 15 bases between. The V gene's germline CDR1 is MNHNS and CDR2 SASEGT. This CDR3 region has 14 residues. The DNA of the CDR3 is TGTGCCAGCAGCATCTCGGGGGAGGGCACTGAAGCTTTCTTT. Protein: CASSISGEGTEAFF.

This clonotype was seen ten or more times. The rearrangement uses TRBV12-3 or TRBV12-4 and TRBJ1-2; tentative D call: TRBD1 (5 bases). Trimming shortened V by 2 bases and J by 8 bases, and 12 bases separated the two germline ends. The CDR3 has 13 amino acids. The CDR3 coding sequence is TGTGCCAGCAGTTTACGCAGGGCTGGCGGCTACACCTTC. Its translation: CASSLRRAGGYTF.

At least ten counts were recorded for this clonotype. V and J are TRBV9 and TRBJ1-2; 8 bases match TRBD1. The CDR3 covers 14 residues. Trimming cost V 3 bases and J 3 bases; bases outside gene matches: 4. CDR1 SGDLS and CDR2 YYNGEE come from the germline V gene. This chain's CDR3 is CASSDGQGDYGYTF. CDR3 DNA: TGTGCCAGCAGCGACGGACAGGGAGACTATGGCTACACCTTC.

This clonotype was observed at least ten times. One end of the junction fails to match germline, which may point to a read error. The chain joins TRBV15 to TRBJ1-5; 11 nucleotides align to TRBD1. Per the germline V gene, CDR1 is LNHNV and CDR2 is YYDKDF (reference sequence). CDR3 size: 18 residues. The DNA of the CDR3 is TGTGCCACCAGTTCTGGACAGGGGGCTCTCTATAGCAATCAGCCCCAGAATTTT. Translated, it gives CATSSGQGALYSNQPQNF.

The table lists this clonotype with many counts. CDR3 region: CSALRGDATNEKLFF. In nucleotides, the CDR3 is TGCAGTGCCCTGCGAGGGGATGCAACTAATGAAAAACTGTTTTTT. The chain uses TRBV20-1 and TRBJ1-4, with D possibly matching TRBD1 (5 bases). This CDR3 region has 15 residues. Germline V CDR1 and CDR2: DFQATT, SNEGSKA (reference sequence). V dropped 6 bases and J dropped 0 bases, with 14 bases sitting between them.

This clonotype was recorded a few times. It may be a read error: a sequence one base away is much more abundant. The chain carries TRBV6-5 and TRBJ2-1, with D possibly TRBD2 on 5 matching bases. The germline CDR1 and CDR2 sequences are MNHEY and SVGAGI. The CDR3 has 15 residues. Trimming pared 5 bases from V and 6 bases from J, leaving 17 bases between. The CDR3 spells CASSATPGKINEQFF. The CDR3 bases are TGTGCCAGCAGTGCCACCCCGGGAAAGATCAATGAGCAGTTCTTC.

Worth noting for this clonotype: At one boundary the junction diverges from the germline segment, which might be a read error. The chain is built from TRBV7-8 and TRBJ1-5; the D gene is possibly TRBD1 (5 bases). This CDR3 comprises 14 residues. The germline V gene has CDR1 SGHVS and CDR2 FQNEAQ. The CDR3 DNA reads TGTGCCAGCAGCTTAGAGGGGAACCGTCAGCCCCAGAATTTT. This translates into CASSLEGNRQPQNF. Using reference TRBV7-8 and TRBJ1-5 for the parts outside the CDR3, the full variable domain is GAGVSQSPRYKVAKRGQDVALRCDPISGHVSLFWYQQALGQGPEFLTYFQNEAQLDKSGLPSDRFFAERPEGSVSTLKIQRTQQEDSAVYLCASSLEGNRQPQNFGDGTRLSIL.

This clonotype was counted many times. The chain combines TRBV5-5 with TRBJ1-2; the D gene is possibly TRBD1 (5 bases). V was cut by 5 bases and J by 4 bases, with 15 bases left in between. The CDR3 has 14 residues. Germline CDR1 reads SGHKS; CDR2 reads YYEKEE (reference sequence). This chain's CDR3 is CASRRLGAFYGYTF. CDR3 DNA sequence: TGTGCCAGCAGGCGGCTAGGGGCCTTCTATGGCTACACCTTC.

This clonotype was detected ten times or more. The CDR3 region is CSASKPNQPQHF. As DNA, the CDR3 is TGCAGTGCTAGTAAGCCCAATCAGCCCCAGCATTTT. The rearrangement uses TRBV20-1 and TRBJ1-5; no clear D gene. The CDR3 is 12 amino acids. Trimming took off 3 bases at V and 3 bases at J, with 6 bases between the two ends. The germline V gene has CDR1 DFQATT and CDR2 SNEGSKA (reference sequence).

This clonotype was detected many times. The chain is built from TRBV7-2 and TRBJ2-7, with TRBD1 identical over 7 bases. Germline V gene lookup returns CDR1 SGHTA and CDR2 FQGNSA. This CDR3 region has 16 residues. V was clipped by 5 bases and J by 2 bases; unmatched bases: 12. The CDR3 bases are TGTGCCAGCAGCCCTTCCGGGACAGCAAAAACCTACGAGCAGTACTTC. Translating it yields CASSPSGTAKTYEQYF.

This clonotype was detected many times. The rearrangement joins TRBV16 to TRBJ1-5; 7 nucleotides line up with TRBD1. Germline-derived CDR1 and CDR2 are KGHSY and FQNENV. The V and J ends lost 0 bases and 4 bases, in that order; junction bases with no gene match: 3. This CDR3 is 15 amino acids long. CDR3 sequence: CASSQSDRENQPQHF. As DNA, the CDR3 is TGTGCCAGCAGCCAATCCGACAGGGAAAATCAGCCCCAGCATTTT. Combining the CDR3 with reference TRBV16 and TRBJ1-5 gives the whole variable domain GEEVAQTPKHLVRGEGQKAKLYCAPIKGHSYVFWYQQVLKNEFKFLISFQNENVFDETGMPKERFSAKCLPNSPCSLEIQATKLEDSAVYFCASSQSDRENQPQHFGDGTRLSIL.

Judged by abundance, this clonotype is medium-sized. CDR3 nucleotide sequence: TGTGCCAGCAGCCCCGGGCCCAACTACGAGCAGTACTTC. Translated, it gives CASSPGPNYEQYF. This rearrangement joins TRBV7-6 to TRBJ2-7; D gene unclear. V lost 5 bases and J 3 bases, leaving 11 bases between the germline ends. The length of the CDR3 is 13 residues. The germline gives CDR1 SGHVS, CDR2 FNYEAQ.